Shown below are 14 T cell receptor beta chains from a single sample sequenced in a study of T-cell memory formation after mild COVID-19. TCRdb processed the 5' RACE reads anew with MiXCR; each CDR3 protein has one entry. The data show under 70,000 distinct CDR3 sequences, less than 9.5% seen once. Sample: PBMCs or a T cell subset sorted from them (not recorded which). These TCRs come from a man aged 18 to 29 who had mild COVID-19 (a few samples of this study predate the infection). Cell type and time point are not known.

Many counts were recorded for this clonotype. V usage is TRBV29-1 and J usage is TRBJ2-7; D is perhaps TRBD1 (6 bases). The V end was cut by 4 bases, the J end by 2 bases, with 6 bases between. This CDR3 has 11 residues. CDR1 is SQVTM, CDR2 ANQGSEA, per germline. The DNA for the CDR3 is TGCAGCGTTGGGGACACCTACGAGCAGTACGTC. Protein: CSVGDTYEQYV.

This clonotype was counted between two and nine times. CDR3 sequence: CATSDLRTGEQFF. CDR3 nucleotide sequence: TGTGCCACCAGTGATTTGAGGACAGGAGAGCAGTTCTTC. The V and J genes are TRBV24-1 and TRBJ2-1; 7 nucleotides align to TRBD1. Germline V gives CDR1 KGHDR, CDR2 SFDVKD. CDR3 length: 13 amino acids. Trimming removed 0 bases from V and 10 bases from J; junction bases left unmatched: 2.

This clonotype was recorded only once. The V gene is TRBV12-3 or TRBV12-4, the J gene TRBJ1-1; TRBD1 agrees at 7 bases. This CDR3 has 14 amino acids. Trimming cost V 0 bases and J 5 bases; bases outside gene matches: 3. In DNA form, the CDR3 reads TGTGCCAGCAGTTTAGCCGACAGGGAAACTGAAGCTTTCTTT. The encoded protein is CASSLADRETEAFF.

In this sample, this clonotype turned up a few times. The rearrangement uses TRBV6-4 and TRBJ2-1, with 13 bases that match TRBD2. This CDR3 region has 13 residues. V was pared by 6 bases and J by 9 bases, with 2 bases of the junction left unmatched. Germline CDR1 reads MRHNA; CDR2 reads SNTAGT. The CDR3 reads CASRLAGGAEQFF. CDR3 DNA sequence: TGTGCCAGCAGACTAGCGGGGGGGGCTGAGCAGTTCTTC.

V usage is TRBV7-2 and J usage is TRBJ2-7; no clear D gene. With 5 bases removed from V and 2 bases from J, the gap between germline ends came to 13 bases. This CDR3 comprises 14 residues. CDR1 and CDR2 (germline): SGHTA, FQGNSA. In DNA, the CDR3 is TGTGCCAGCAGCCCCCGGGTCCAGACCTACGAGCAGTACTTC. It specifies CASSPRVQTYEQYF.

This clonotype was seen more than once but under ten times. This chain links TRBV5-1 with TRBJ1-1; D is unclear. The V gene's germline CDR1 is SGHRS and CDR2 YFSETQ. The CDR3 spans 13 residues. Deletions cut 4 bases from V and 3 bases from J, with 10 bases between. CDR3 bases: TGCGCCAGCAGCCCGAGTGGGGACACTGAAGCTTTCTTT. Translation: CASSPSGDTEAFF. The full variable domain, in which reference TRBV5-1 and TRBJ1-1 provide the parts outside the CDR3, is KAGVTQTPRYLIKTRGQQVTLSCSPISGHRSVSWYQQTPGQGLQFLFEYFSETQRNKGNFPGRFSGRQFSNSRSEMNVSTLELGDSALYLCASSPSGDTEAFFGQGTRLTVV.

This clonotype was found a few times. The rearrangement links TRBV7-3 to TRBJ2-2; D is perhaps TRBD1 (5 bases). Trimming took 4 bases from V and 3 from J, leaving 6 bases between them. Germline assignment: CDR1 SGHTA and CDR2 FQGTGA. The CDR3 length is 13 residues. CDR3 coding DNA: TGTGCCAGCAGCTCCAGGGACACCGGGGAGCTGTTTTTT. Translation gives CASSSRDTGELFF.

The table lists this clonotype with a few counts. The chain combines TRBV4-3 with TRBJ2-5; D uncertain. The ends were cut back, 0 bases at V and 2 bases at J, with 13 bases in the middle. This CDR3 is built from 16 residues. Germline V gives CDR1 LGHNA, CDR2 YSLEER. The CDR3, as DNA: TGCGCCAGCAGCCAAGACGTTTGGGTGGGTCAAGAGACCCAGTACTTC. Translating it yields CASSQDVWVGQETQYF.

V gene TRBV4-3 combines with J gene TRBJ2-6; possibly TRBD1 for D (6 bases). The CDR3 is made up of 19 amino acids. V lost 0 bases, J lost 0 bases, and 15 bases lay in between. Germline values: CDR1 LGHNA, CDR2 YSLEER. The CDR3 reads CASSQDWAGAYSGANVLTF. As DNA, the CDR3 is TGCGCCAGCAGCCAAGATTGGGCAGGGGCTTACTCTGGGGCCAACGTCCTGACTTTC.

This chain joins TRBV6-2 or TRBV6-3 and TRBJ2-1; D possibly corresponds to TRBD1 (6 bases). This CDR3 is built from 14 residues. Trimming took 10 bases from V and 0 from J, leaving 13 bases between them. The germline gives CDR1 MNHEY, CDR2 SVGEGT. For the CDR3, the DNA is TGTGCCATCTCACAGGGATACTCCTACAATGAGCAGTTCTTC. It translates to CAISQGYSYNEQFF.

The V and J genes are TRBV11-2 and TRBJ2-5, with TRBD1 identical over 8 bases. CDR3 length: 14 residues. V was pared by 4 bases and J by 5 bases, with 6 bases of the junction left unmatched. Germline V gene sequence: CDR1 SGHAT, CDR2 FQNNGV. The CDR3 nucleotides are TGTGCCAGCAGCTGGGGACAGGCCCAGGAGACCCAGTACTTC. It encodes CASSWGQAQETQYF. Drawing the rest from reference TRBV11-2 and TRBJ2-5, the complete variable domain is EAGVAQSPRYKIIEKRQSVAFWCNPISGHATLYWYQQILGQGPKLLIQFQNNGVVDDSQLPKDRFSAERLKGVDSTLKIQPAKLEDSAVYLCASSWGQAQETQYFGPGTRLLVL.

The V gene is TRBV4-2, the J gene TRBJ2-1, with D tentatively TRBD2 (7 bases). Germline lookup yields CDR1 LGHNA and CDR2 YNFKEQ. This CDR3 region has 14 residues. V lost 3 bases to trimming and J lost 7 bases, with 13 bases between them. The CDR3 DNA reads TGTGCCAGCAGCCATAGGGGGGGCCTTAATGAGCAGTTCTTC. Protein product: CASSHRGGLNEQFF.

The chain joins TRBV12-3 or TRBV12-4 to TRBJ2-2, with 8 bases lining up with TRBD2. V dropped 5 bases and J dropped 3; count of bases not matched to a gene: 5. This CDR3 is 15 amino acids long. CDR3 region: CASSRSGVYTGELFF. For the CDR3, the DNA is TGTGCCAGCAGTCGTAGCGGGGTATACACCGGGGAGCTGTTTTTT.

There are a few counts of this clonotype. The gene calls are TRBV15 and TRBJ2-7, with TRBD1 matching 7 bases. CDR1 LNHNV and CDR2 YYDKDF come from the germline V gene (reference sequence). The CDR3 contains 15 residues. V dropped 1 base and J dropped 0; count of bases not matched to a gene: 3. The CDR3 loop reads CATSRARDSSYEQYF. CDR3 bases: TGTGCCACCAGCAGAGCTCGGGACAGCTCCTACGAGCAGTACTTC.